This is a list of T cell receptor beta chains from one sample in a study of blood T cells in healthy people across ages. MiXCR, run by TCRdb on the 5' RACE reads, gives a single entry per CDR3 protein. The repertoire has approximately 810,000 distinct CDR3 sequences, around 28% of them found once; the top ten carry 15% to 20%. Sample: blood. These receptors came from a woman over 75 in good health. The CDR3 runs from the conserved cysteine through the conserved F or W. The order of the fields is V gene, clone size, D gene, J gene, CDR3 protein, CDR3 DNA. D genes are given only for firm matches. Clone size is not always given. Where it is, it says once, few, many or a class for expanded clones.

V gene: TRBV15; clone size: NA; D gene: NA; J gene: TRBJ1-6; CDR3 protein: CATSRDYGDSSPLHF; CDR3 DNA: TGTGCCACCAGCAGAGATTACGGGGATTCTTCACCCCTCCACTTT
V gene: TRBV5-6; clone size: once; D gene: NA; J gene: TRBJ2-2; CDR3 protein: CASSLAWQNTGELFF; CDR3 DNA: TGTGCCAGCAGCTTGGCCTGGCAGAACACCGGGGAGCTGTTTTTT
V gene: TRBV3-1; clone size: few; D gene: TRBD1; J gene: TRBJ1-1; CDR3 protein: CASSQGAGGSTEAFF; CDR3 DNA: TGTGCCAGCAGCCAAGGTGCAGGGGGGAGCACTGAAGCTTTCTTT
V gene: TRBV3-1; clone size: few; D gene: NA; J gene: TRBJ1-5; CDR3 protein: CASSPQGSRGQPQHF; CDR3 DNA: TGTGCCAGCAGCCCCCAGGGGAGCAGGGGCCAGCCCCAGCATTTT
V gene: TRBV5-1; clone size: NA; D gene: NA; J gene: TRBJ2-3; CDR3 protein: CASGLDGTRTDTQYF; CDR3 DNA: TGCGCCAGCGGCCTCGACGGGACCCGCACAGATACGCAGTATTTT
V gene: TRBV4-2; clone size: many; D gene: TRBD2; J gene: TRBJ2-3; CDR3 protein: CASSQEVAGGRDTQYF; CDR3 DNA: TGTGCCAGCAGCCAAGAGGTAGCGGGGGGGCGAGATACGCAGTATTTT
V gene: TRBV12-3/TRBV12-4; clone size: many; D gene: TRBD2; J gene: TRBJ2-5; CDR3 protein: CASSRNGGETQYF; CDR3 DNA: TGTGCCAGCAGCCGAAACGGGGGGGAGACCCAGTACTTC
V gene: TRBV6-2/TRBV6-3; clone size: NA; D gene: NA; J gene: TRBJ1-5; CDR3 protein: CASSMSISNQPQHF; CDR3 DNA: TGTGCCAGCAGTATGAGTATTAGCAATCAGCCCCAGCATTTT
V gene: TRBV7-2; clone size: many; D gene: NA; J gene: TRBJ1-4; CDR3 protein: CASSLRTGGTNEKLFF; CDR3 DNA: TGTGCCAGCAGCTTAAGGACGGGGGGAACTAATGAAAAACTGTTTTTT
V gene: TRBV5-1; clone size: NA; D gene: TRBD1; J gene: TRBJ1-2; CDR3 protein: CASSFNKDRINYGYTF; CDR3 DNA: TGCGCCAGCAGCTTTAACAAGGACAGGATTAACTATGGCTACACCTTC
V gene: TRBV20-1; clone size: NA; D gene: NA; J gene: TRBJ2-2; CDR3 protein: CSAGKGVDTGERFF; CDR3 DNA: TGCAGTGCTGGAAAGGGGGTAGACACCGGGGAGCGGTTTTTT
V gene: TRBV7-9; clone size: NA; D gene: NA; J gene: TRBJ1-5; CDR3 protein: CASSLLGSNQPPHF; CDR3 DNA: TGTGCCAGCAGCTTACTGGGTAGCAATCAGCCCCCGCATTTT
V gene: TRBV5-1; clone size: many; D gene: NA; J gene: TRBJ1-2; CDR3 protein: CASRLGTVTNYGYTF; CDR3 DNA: TGCGCCAGCAGATTGGGTACGGTAACTAACTATGGCTACACCTTC
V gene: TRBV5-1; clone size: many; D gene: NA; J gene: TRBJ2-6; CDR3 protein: CASSLDGPGAPGANVLTF; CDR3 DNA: TGCGCCAGCAGCTTGGACGGACCTGGGGCCCCTGGGGCCAACGTCCTGACTTTC
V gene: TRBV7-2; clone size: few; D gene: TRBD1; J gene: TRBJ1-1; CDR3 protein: CASSLDKDRLQNTEAFF; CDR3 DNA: TGTGCCAGCAGCTTAGATAAGGACAGGCTCCAGAACACTGAAGCTTTCTTT
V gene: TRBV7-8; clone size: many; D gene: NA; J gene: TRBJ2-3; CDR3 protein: CASSFRTRPDTQYF; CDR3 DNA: TGTGCCAGCAGCTTTAGGACCCGCCCAGATACGCAGTATTTT
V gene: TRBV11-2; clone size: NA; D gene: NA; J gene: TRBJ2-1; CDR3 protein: CASSLPPRSSYNEQFF; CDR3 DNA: TGTGCCAGCAGCTTACCCCCCCGGAGCTCCTACAATGAGCAGTTCTTC
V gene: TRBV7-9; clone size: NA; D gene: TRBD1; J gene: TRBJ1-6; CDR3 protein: CASSLGGTGSSPLHF; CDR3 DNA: TGTGCCAGCAGCTTAGGTGGGACAGGGAGTTCACCCCTCCACTTT
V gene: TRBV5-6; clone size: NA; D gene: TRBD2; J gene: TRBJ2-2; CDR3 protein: CASSPPPGRVDTGGLFF; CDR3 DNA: TGTGCCAGCAGCCCCCCCCCCGGGAGGGTGGACACCGGGGGGCTGTTTTTT
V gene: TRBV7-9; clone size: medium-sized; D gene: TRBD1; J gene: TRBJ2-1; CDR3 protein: CASSQFRDRSIYEQFF; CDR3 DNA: TGTGCCAGCAGTCAGTTTCGGGACAGGTCGATTTATGAGCAGTTCTTC
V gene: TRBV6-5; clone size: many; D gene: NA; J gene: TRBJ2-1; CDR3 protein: CASSYTDSSSYNEQFF; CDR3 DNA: TGTGCCAGCAGTTACACGGATTCTAGCTCCTACAATGAGCAGTTCTTC
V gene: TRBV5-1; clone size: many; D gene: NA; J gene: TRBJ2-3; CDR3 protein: CASSRKGPPEGDTQYF; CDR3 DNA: TGCGCCAGCAGCCGTAAGGGGCCTCCGGAGGGAGATACGCAGTATTTT
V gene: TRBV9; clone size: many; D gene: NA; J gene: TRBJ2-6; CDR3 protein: CASSPNLDRFGVAGANVLTF; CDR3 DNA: TGTGCCAGCAGCCCAAACCTAGACAGGTTTGGAGTAGCTGGGGCCAACGTCCTGACTTTC
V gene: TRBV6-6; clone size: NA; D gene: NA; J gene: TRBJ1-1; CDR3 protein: CASKDRLNTEAFF; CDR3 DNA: TGTGCCAGCAAGGACAGATTGAACACTGAAGCTTTCTTT
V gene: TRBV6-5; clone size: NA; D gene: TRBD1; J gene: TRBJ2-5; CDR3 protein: CASSGTGGEQTQYF; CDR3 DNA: TGTGCCAGCAGCGGGACAGGGGGTGAACAGACCCAGTACTTC
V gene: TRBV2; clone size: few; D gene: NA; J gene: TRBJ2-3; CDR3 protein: CASKVRAADTQYF; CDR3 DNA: TGTGCCAGCAAAGTCCGGGCGGCAGATACGCAGTATTTT
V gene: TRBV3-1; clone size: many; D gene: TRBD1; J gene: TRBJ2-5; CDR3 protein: CASSQESPTGSWQETQYF; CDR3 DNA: TGTGCCAGCAGCCAAGAGTCTCCGACAGGGTCGTGGCAAGAGACCCAGTACTTC
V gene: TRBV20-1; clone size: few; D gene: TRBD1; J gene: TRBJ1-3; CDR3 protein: CSANKIDRGTGNTIYF; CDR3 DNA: TGCAGTGCTAACAAAATAGACAGGGGGACTGGAAACACCATATATTTT
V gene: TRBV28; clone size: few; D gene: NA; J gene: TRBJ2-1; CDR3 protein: CASTGGYSSYNEQFF; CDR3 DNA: TGTGCCAGCACCGGGGGTTACAGCTCCTACAATGAGCAGTTCTTC
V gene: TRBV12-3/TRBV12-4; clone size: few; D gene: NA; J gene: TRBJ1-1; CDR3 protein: CASSYTRTEAFF; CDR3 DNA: TGTGCCAGCAGTTATACTCGGACTGAAGCTTTCTTT
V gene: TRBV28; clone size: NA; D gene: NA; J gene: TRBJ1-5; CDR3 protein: CASSSGQHNQPQHF; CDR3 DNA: TGTGCCAGCAGCTCGGGTCAGCATAATCAGCCCCAGCATTTT
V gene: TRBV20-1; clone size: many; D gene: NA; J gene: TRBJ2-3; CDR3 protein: CSARDMSVRPTFLDTQYF; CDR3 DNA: TGCAGTGCTAGAGATATGTCTGTCAGGCCCACATTCTTGGATACGCAGTATTTT
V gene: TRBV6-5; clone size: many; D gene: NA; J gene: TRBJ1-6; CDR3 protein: CASSYSRTRGYNSPLHF; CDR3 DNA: TGTGCCAGCAGTTACTCCCGGACAAGGGGCTATAATTCACCCCTCCACTTT
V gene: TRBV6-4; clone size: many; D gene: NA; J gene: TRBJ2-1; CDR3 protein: CASSDSWTAYEQFF; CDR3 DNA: TGTGCCAGCAGTGACTCCTGGACAGCCTATGAGCAGTTCTTC
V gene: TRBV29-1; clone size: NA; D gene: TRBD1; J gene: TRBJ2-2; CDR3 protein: CSARGGRNTGELFF; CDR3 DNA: TGCAGTGCTCGAGGGGGCAGGAACACCGGGGAGCTGTTTTTT
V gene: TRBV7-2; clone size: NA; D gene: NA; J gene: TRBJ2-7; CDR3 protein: CASRIIGEQYF; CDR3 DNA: TGTGCCAGCAGGATCATCGGGGAGCAGTACTTC
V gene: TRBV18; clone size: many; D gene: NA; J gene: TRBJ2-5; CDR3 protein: CASSPNHGQETQYF; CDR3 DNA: TGTGCCAGCTCACCAAATCACGGCCAAGAGACCCAGTACTTC